This T cell receptor beta chain was observed in a study of cytomegalovirus exposure and HLA in healthy donors. The study, taken as a whole, reports: Follow-up analysis later connected one missense variant in DCLRE1C with trimming of TCR beta V- and J-genes.

The CDR3 has 13 amino acids. CDR1 and CDR2 (germline): SNHLY, FYNNEI. Trimming removed 7 bases from V and 1 base from J; junction bases left unmatched: 3. On this clone: Its antigen is not identified.

PCR was performed using 60 Vbeta and 13 Jbeta primers. Profiling relied on immunoSEQ multiplex PCR, and the TCRdb table lists in-frame clones only, not all of them. The sample includes around 120,000 clones, about 78% of them seen just once. The sample consisted of PBMCs. The chain couples TRBV2 to TRBJ2-5; TRBD2 aligns across 7 bases. The clonotype was recovered from a woman aged 40 to 55 in good health and CMV-seropositive. The chain's CDR3 is CASTRTSQETQYF. The CDR3 DNA reads TGTGCCAGCACCAGGACTAGCCAAGAGACCCAGTACTTC.